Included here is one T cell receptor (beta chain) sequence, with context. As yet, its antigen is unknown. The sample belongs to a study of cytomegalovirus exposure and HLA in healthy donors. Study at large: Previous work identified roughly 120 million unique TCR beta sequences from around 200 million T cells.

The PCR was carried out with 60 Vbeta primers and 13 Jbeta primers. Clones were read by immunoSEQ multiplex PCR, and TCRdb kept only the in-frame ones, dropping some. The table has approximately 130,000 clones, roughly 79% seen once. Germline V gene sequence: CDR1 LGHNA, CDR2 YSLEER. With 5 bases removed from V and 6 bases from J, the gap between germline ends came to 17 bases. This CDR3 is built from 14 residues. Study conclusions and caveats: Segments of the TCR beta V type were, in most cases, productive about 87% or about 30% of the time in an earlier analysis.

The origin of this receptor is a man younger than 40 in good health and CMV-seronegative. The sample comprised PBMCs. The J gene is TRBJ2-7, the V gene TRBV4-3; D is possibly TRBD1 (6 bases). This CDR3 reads CASSKRNIQGEQYF. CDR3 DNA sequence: TGCGCCAGCAGCAAACGGAATATACAGGGCGAGCAGTACTTC.